This T cell receptor (beta chain) emerged from a study of early T cells in non-severe SARS-CoV-2 infection. For the study at large: Alpha and beta chains were unpaired, from unsorted whole-blood bulk RNA. The study, taken as a whole, reports: Using VDJdb, the matching emphasized anti-spike CD8 responses while missing private and CD4 specificities.

As part of library construction, unique molecular identifiers were attached to individual cDNA molecules. TCRdb fed the 5' RACE reads into MiXCR, producing one record per CDR3 protein. This table holds about 130,000 distinct CDR3 sequences, approximately 15% found once. In this sample, this clonotype turned up a few times. The target antigen is unknown. The CDR3 is made up of 15 amino acids. Trimming took off 2 bases at V and 7 bases at J, with 15 bases between the two ends. Germline CDR1 reads SGHVS; CDR2 reads FNYEAQ. The receptor comes from an adult who was a healthcare worker with PCR-confirmed SARS-CoV-2 infection or an uninfected control (not recorded which). The chain carries TRBV7-6 and TRBJ2-1; weak D call: TRBD1 (6 bases). The sequencing input was whole blood. CDR3 region: CASSLLRGGSNEQFF. The DNA for the CDR3 is TGTGCCAGCAGCTTACTAAGAGGGGGATCAAATGAGCAGTTCTTC.